These 10 T cell receptor beta chains share one sample of origin, sequenced in a study of blood T cell repertoires in COVID-19. Using immunoSEQ multiplex PCR, the repertoire was profiled, and TCRdb retains in-frame clones only, with some absent. The table includes about 210,000 clones, 75% to 90% detected once. Sequencing was done on a sample of peripheral blood. These receptors were taken from a woman in her thirties or forties with acute or convalescent COVID-19.

This chain uses TRBV18 with TRBJ1-1; D gene unclear. Germline V CDR1 and CDR2: KGHSH, LQKENI. There are 13 residues in the CDR3. Trimming took off 3 bases at V and 10 bases at J, with 15 bases between the two ends. The CDR3 here is CASSPPSIAGAFF. The CDR3 DNA sequence: TGTGCCAGCTCACCGCCCTCCATCGCCGGAGCTTTCTTT.

This rearrangement joins TRBV6-6 to TRBJ1-2, with TRBD1 matching 8 bases. Trimming took 5 bases from V and 2 from J; bases not matched to a gene: 19. Germline V lookup: CDR1 MNHNY, CDR2 SVGAGI (reference sequence). This CDR3 is 19 amino acids long. CDR3 DNA sequence: TGTGCCAGCAGTCGCCCCGAGATGTTCGGCAGGGGGCTGAACTATGGCTACACCTTC. As protein: CASSRPEMFGRGLNYGYTF.

The rearrangement uses TRBV7-6 and TRBJ1-3; 7 bases are a match to TRBD1. Germline trimming cut 5 bases from V and 0 bases from J; bases unmatched to any gene: 10. Germline V gene lookup returns CDR1 SGHVS and CDR2 FNYEAQ. The CDR3 extends over 17 amino acids. CDR3 DNA: TGTGCCAGCAGCGCCCTACAGGGGCCTAGCTCTGGAAACACCATATATTTT. Protein: CASSALQGPSSGNTIYF. The whole variable domain, filled in from reference TRBV7-6 and TRBJ1-3, reads GAGVSQSPRYKVTKRGQDVALRCDPISGHVSLYWYRQALGQGPEFLTYFNYEAQQDKSGLPNDRFSAERPEGSISTLTIQRTEQRDSAMYRCASSALQGPSSGNTIYFGEGSWLTVV.

This clone has more than one count but fewer than ten. The chain combines TRBV6-1 with TRBJ1-3; D perhaps matches TRBD1 (5 bases). The CDR3 length is 15 residues. Per germline, CDR1 MNHNS and CDR2 SASEGT. The V gene lost 3 bases and the J gene lost 6 bases, with 15 bases spanning the gap. The CDR3 is CASSDIQGVANTIYF. The CDR3 DNA follows: TGTGCCAGCAGTGATATTCAGGGTGTGGCAAACACCATATATTTT.

The chain recombines TRBV9 with TRBJ2-3; D perhaps matches TRBD2 (7 bases). Germline CDR1 reads SGDLS; CDR2 reads YYNGEE. The CDR3 consists of 17 residues. With 4 bases removed from V and 3 bases from J, the gap between germline ends came to 21 bases. CDR3 bases: TGTGCCAGCAGCTCCAGAGGGGGGGGGCATTGGACAGATACGCAGTATTTT. It codes for CASSSRGGGHWTDTQYF.

V and J are TRBV24-1 and TRBJ2-3, with 11 bases that match TRBD2. The CDR3 is 17 residues long. CDR1 KGHDR and CDR2 SFDVKD come from the germline V gene. Trimming took 3 bases from V and 3 from J; bases not matched to a gene: 7. The CDR3 coding sequence is TGTGCCACCAGTGATCGCTCTAGCGGGGGGTGGACAGATACGCAGTATTTT. Its protein product is CATSDRSSGGWTDTQYF.

The rearrangement joins TRBV9 to TRBJ2-3, with 8 bases fitting TRBD2. The ends lost 2 bases at V and 1 base at J; junction bases unmatched: 6. Germline-derived CDR1 and CDR2 are SGDLS and YYNGEE. The CDR3 is made up of 16 amino acids. CDR3 sequence reads: CASSVSAAGGTDTQYF. The CDR3 nucleotides read TGTGCCAGCAGCGTCTCGGCAGCGGGGGGCACAGATACGCAGTATTTT.

The CDR3 DNA reads TGCGCCAGCACCCTGGGGGGGCCCGCCACCGGGGAGCTGTTTTTT. This encodes CASTLGGPATGELFF. The chain is built from TRBV5-1 and TRBJ2-2; maybe TRBD2 (7 bases). The germline V and J ends were trimmed by 6 bases and 4 bases, with 16 bases remaining between them. The length of the CDR3 is 15 residues. CDR1 SGHRS and CDR2 YFSETQ come from the germline V gene.

This CDR3 is CASSLDGQGSETQYF. The DNA for the CDR3 is TGCGCCAGCAGCTTGGATGGACAGGGGTCAGAGACCCAGTACTTC. This sequence joins TRBV5-1 and TRBJ2-5; TRBD1 matches at 9 bases. With 0 bases clipped from V and 4 bases from J, the junction kept 4 bases outside the gene matches. CDR1 and CDR2 (germline): SGHRS, YFSETQ. The CDR3 length is 15 residues.

This clone was seen more than once but under ten times. Here the CDR3 reads CASSLDSQEAFF. As DNA, the CDR3 is TGTGCCAGCTCACTCGACAGCCAGGAAGCTTTCTTT. This rearrangement joins TRBV18 to TRBJ1-1; tentative D call: TRBD1 (5 bases). CDR1 is KGHSH and CDR2 is LQKENI in the germline V gene. Trimming took off 4 bases at V and 8 bases at J, with 11 bases between the two ends. This CDR3 contains 12 residues.